This TCR beta chain was sequenced for a study of shared clonotypes between healthy human individuals. Notes on the study in general: The generation probabilities recorded for non-shared clonotypes fell below those of clonotypes shared by all four donors.

Regarding this clone: Its specificity is unknown. Within the sample, other DNA sequences also encode this same CDR3.

CD45RO-negative CD8 cells positively selected for CCR7 made up the naive population, which excluded terminally differentiated effector memory CD45RA+ cells. Healthy HIV-negative adults without recent acute infections or vaccinations served as donors. CDR1 and CDR2 from the germline V gene are PRHDT and FYEKMQ (reference sequence). V lost 0 bases and J 4 bases, leaving 6 bases between the germline ends. The CDR3 consists of 13 residues. Every subset had its genomic DNA shared out evenly among several immunoSEQ plates. In the sorted-subset replicate PCRs, around 0.2 ug DNA, roughly 29,000 T cell genomes, was used. Sequencing used immunoSEQ multiplex PCR; TCRdb keeps in-frame clones, though not all of them. This sample carries about 2 million clones, just under 95% of them seen once, and the ten largest clones take around 1.2%.

The chain uses TRBV13 and TRBJ1-2; the D gene is possibly TRBD1 (5 bases). This receptor was identified in a man between 18 and 35 years old in good health. The sequenced material came from naive CD8+ T cells sorted from blood. The CDR3 loop reads CASSLGQGYGYTF. The CDR3, as DNA: TGTGCCAGCAGCTTAGGGCAGGGCTATGGCTACACCTTC.